A selection of T cell receptor beta chains follows, all from one sample in a study of OX40 agonist ivuxolimab in advanced cancers. Measured with immunoSEQ multiplex PCR; TCRdb has only the in-frame clones, and not every one. There are around 72,000 clones in the sample; about 85% occur only once, and roughly a sixth lies in the top ten. The input for sequencing was CD4+ or CD8+ T cells sorted from blood, taken in a trial of the OX40 agonist ivuxolimab. The receptors were gathered from an adult with an advanced solid tumor such as melanoma, head and neck, liver or kidney cancer. CDR3s include the opening cysteine and the closing phenylalanine or tryptophan. Each record gives: D gene, clone size, J gene, V gene, CDR3 DNA, CDR3 protein. D genes are given only for firm matches. Clone size appears in some rows only: once, few, many, or a class for an expanded clone.

.	.	TRBJ2-1	TRBV7-2	TGTGCCAGCAGCTTAGTGGGAGGCTTCTCCTACAATGAGCAGTTCTTC	CASSLVGGFSYNEQFF
.	few	TRBJ2-1	TRBV7-9	TGTGCCAGCAGCCCCCGTGAAGCGGCCAATGAGCAGTTCTTC	CASSPREAANEQFF
TRBD1	.	TRBJ2-3	TRBV6-6	TGTGCCAGCAGTTTCCCGGGACAGGGAGCAGATACGCAGTATTTT	CASSFPGQGADTQYF
TRBD2	once	TRBJ2-7	TRBV18	TGTGCCAGCTCAGCACTTGCGGGAGAACCCTCCTACGAGCAGTACTTC	CASSALAGEPSYEQYF
.	.	TRBJ2-2	TRBV28	TGTGCCAGCCGGTGGCGGGCGAACACCGGGGAGCTGTTTTTT	CASRWRANTGELFF
.	.	TRBJ2-5	TRBV5-4	TGTGCCAGCAGCTTGGGACGGGTTCAAGAGACCCAGTACTTC	CASSLGRVQETQYF
.	.	TRBJ2-7	TRBV6-1	TGTGCCAGCAGTGAAAGGCAGACTAGCTACGAGCAGTACTTC	CASSERQTSYEQYF
.	.	TRBJ1-1	TRBV28	TGTGCCAGCACGGTTTCCGGGACAAACGCTTTCTTT	CASTVSGTNAFF
TRBD1	once	TRBJ1-1	TRBV28	TGTGCCAGCAGTTTACCGAACAGGGGGCTCACTGAAGCTTTCTTT	CASSLPNRGLTEAFF
TRBD2	.	TRBJ2-7	TRBV11-2	TGTGCCAGCAGCTTACTTACTAGCGGGAGTATGTACTTC	CASSLLTSGSMYF
.	.	TRBJ2-5	TRBV11-3	TGTGCCAGCAGCTTAGATTTAGAAGAGACCCAGTACTTC	CASSLDLEETQYF
.	.	TRBJ2-7	TRBV7-9	TGTGCCAGCAGCTCGACAAGCGGTCTAGCCTACGAGCAGTACTTC	CASSSTSGLAYEQYF
TRBD2	.	TRBJ2-3	TRBV10-2	TGCGCCAGCAGTGAGGCGGGAGACAGCACAGATACGCAGTATTTT	CASSEAGDSTDTQYF
.	.	TRBJ1-6	TRBV7-9	TGTGCCAGCAGCTTACAGGATAATTCACCCCTCCACTTT	CASSLQDNSPLHF
TRBD2	.	TRBJ2-2	TRBV7-6	TGTGCCAGCAGCTTACCGGGAGGTGGGACCGGGGAGCTGTTTTTT	CASSLPGGGTGELFF
TRBD2	.	TRBJ2-1	TRBV10-2	TGCGCCAGCAAGGCTAGCGGAGAATATGAGCAGTTCTTC	CASKASGEYEQFF
.	.	TRBJ2-7	TRBV11-2	TGTGCCAGCAGCTTAGAGAGGGGCTCCGAGCAGTACTTC	CASSLERGSEQYF
.	few	TRBJ2-7	TRBV2	TGTGCCAGCAGCCGGAGTTACGAGCAGTACTTC	CASSRSYEQYF
TRBD1	.	TRBJ1-2	TRBV5-1	TGCGCCAGCAGCTTCGACAGGGTAGATGGCTACACCTTC	CASSFDRVDGYTF
.	.	TRBJ2-1	TRBV28	TGTGCCAGCAGCCCCCACCAGAGCTCCTACAATGAGCAGTTCTTC	CASSPHQSSYNEQFF
TRBD2	.	TRBJ2-5	TRBV6-5	TGTGCCAGCAGTTACGACCTAGCGGGAGACACGGAGACCCAGTACTTC	CASSYDLAGDTETQYF
.	.	TRBJ2-1	TRBV5-4	TGTGCCAGCAGCCGGCCCCGGGATGAGCAGTTCTTC	CASSRPRDEQFF
.	.	TRBJ1-4	TRBV2	TGTGCCAGCAGGGGGCAGTATGAAAAACTGTTTTTT	CASRGQYEKLFF
TRBD2	once	TRBJ2-2	TRBV28	TGTGCCAGCAGACTAGCGGGAGCAGTGGACACCGGGGAGCTGTTTTTT	CASRLAGAVDTGELFF
.	once	TRBJ2-5	TRBV18	TGTGCCAGCTCGGGGGCGCGAGACGAGACCCAGTACTTC	CASSGARDETQYF
.	.	TRBJ1-1	TRBV5-6	TGTGCCAGCAGCCCTCGGGGAGGGGGTATGAACACTGAAGCTTTCTTT	CASSPRGGGMNTEAFF
.	.	TRBJ2-1	TRBV11-2	TGTGCCAGCAGCTTGGGCGGGGCCTACAATGAGCAGTTCTTC	CASSLGGAYNEQFF
TRBD1	.	TRBJ2-7	TRBV5-1	TGCGCCAGCAGCTTGGCGGGGACAGGTGCCTACGAGCAGTACTTC	CASSLAGTGAYEQYF
.	few	TRBJ2-7	TRBV11-2	TGTGCCAGCAGCCCGTCCTACGAGCAGTACTTC	CASSPSYEQYF
TRBD2	few	TRBJ2-1	TRBV6-6	TGTGCCAGCAGCCAGACTAGCGGGAGTTACAATGAGCAGTTCTTC	CASSQTSGSYNEQFF
.	.	TRBJ1-2	TRBV19	TGTGCCAGTAGTCCCAGGAGACAGAACGATGGCTACACCTTC	CASSPRRQNDGYTF
TRBD1	.	TRBJ2-5	TRBV4-1	TGCGCCAGCAGCCAAGATCACCGATGGGACAGCCACCGGGGGACCCAGTACTTC	CASSQDHRWDSHRGTQYF
.	.	TRBJ2-3	TRBV15	TGTGCCACCAGCAGAGATCGGTGGACAGATACGCAGTATTTT	CATSRDRWTDTQYF
TRBD1	.	TRBJ1-3	TRBV5-1	TGCGCCAGCAGGGACAGGAGCGGCTCTGGAAACACCATATATTTT	CASRDRSGSGNTIYF